One and the same sample provided the 11 T cell receptor beta chains below, sequenced in a study of blood T cell repertoires in COVID-19. This table comes from immunoSEQ multiplex PCR, and its TCRdb copy is limited to in-frame clones, with some not included. Counted here are around 150,000 clones, 75% to 90% occurring once; the ten biggest clones make up around 2.9%. The sample was peripheral blood. These receptors all come from a woman aged 55-75 years with active COVID-19.

This chain links TRBV20-1 with TRBJ2-5; D is ambiguous. This CDR3 comprises 11 residues. Germline V gene data show CDR1 as DFQATT and CDR2 as SNEGSKA (reference sequence). Trimming removed 2 bases from V and 5 bases from J, with 6 bases in between. CDR3 residues: CSARSVETQYF. The CDR3 DNA reads TGCAGTGCTAGATCTGTTGAGACCCAGTACTTC.

The V call is TRBV7-8, the J call TRBJ2-5, with TRBD2 matching 7 bases. J lost 1 base, V lost 4 bases, and 6 bases had no gene match. The germline V gene has CDR1 SGHVS and CDR2 FQNEAQ. The CDR3 totals 15 residues. Here the CDR3 reads CASSSSGGVQETQYF. The CDR3 DNA sequence: TGTGCCAGCAGCTCTAGCGGTGGGGTCCAAGAGACCCAGTACTTC.

The genes are TRBV7-2 and TRBJ2-7; 8 nucleotides line up with TRBD1. Losses at the gene ends were 5 bases for V and 4 bases for J; bases not matched to a gene: 13. Germline V gives CDR1 SGHTA, CDR2 FQGNSA. This CDR3 region has 16 residues. CDR3 DNA sequence: TGTGCCAGCAGCCCCGGACAGGGTTTCTTGGAATACGAGCAGTACTTC. Its protein product is CASSPGQGFLEYEQYF.

The chain links TRBV6-5 to TRBJ1-1; the D gene is possibly TRBD1 (5 bases). Between the trimmed V and J ends, which lost 7 bases and 4 bases, there was a span of 19 bases. Per germline, CDR1 MNHEY and CDR2 SVGAGI. This CDR3 contains 15 residues. CDR3 in amino acids: CASTRPGGMSTEAFF. The DNA of the CDR3 is TGTGCCAGCACTAGACCGGGGGGGATGTCCACTGAAGCTTTCTTT.

This chain links TRBV12-3 or TRBV12-4 with TRBJ2-2, with D uncertain. The CDR3 has 13 amino acids. Trimming shortened V by 5 bases and J by 5 bases, and 9 bases separated the two germline ends. The CDR3 sequence is CASSRYSTGELFF. The CDR3 coding sequence is TGTGCCAGCAGTCGATACTCTACCGGGGAGCTGTTTTTT.

The CDR3 coding sequence is TGTGCCTGGAGTTCGGGACAGGGGGGACGTGGCTACACCTTC. It specifies CAWSSGQGGRGYTF. The chain has TRBV30 and TRBJ1-2; 11 bases map to TRBD1. From germline, CDR1 is GTSNPN and CDR2 SVGIG (reference sequence). The J segment lost 7 bases and the V segment lost 2 bases, leaving 6 bases of the junction unmatched. The CDR3 is 14 residues long.

The V call is TRBV9, the J call TRBJ1-4; D is unclear. CDR3 length: 13 residues. With 0 bases removed from V and 6 bases from J, the gap between germline ends came to 6 bases. The germline V gene has CDR1 SGDLS and CDR2 YYNGEE. The CDR3 sequence: CASSVELDEKLFF. In DNA form, the CDR3 reads TGTGCCAGCAGCGTAGAACTGGATGAAAAACTGTTTTTT. Using reference TRBV9 and TRBJ1-4 for the parts outside the CDR3, the full variable domain is DSGVTQTPKHLITATGQRVTLRCSPRSGDLSVYWYQQSLDQGLQFLIQYYNGEERAKGNILERFSAQQFPDLHSELNLSSLELGDSALYFCASSVELDEKLFFGSGTQLSVL.

The chain links TRBV7-9 to TRBJ2-5; possibly TRBD2 for D (6 bases). Trimming left V 5 bases short and J 5 bases short, with 18 bases between. Germline lookup yields CDR1 SEHNR and CDR2 FQNEAQ (reference sequence). The CDR3 has 15 amino acids. This CDR3 is CASSPGLWDWETQYF. The CDR3 coding sequence is TGTGCCAGCAGCCCGGGACTCTGGGACTGGGAGACCCAGTACTTC. The whole variable domain, remainder taken from reference TRBV7-9 and TRBJ2-5, is DTGVSQNPRHKITKRGQNVTFRCDPISEHNRLYWYRQTLGQGPEFLTYFQNEAQLEKSRLLSDRFSAERPKGSFSTLEIQRTEQGDSAMYLCASSPGLWDWETQYFGPGTRLLVL.

This clone was counted between two and nine times. The chain uses TRBV7-3 and TRBJ1-2; the D gene is possibly TRBD1 (5 bases). Trimming pared 5 bases from V and 7 bases from J, leaving 11 bases between. There are 12 residues in the CDR3. Germline loops: CDR1 SGHTA, CDR2 FQGTGA. The CDR3 reads CASSPWTCGYTF. DNA of the CDR3: TGTGCCAGCAGCCCCTGGACATGTGGCTACACCTTC.

The table lists this clone with a few counts. The chain links TRBV6-5 to TRBJ1-3; D not resolved. Germline V gene data show CDR1 as MNHEY and CDR2 as SVGAGI. The V end lost 0 bases, the J end lost 4 bases, and 13 bases lay between the germline ends. The length of the CDR3 is 16 residues. CDR3 amino acids: CASSYSRVTAGNTIYF. The CDR3 coding sequence is TGTGCCAGCAGTTACTCGAGGGTCACTGCAGGAAACACCATATATTTT.

The chain has TRBV5-1 and TRBJ1-6, with 9 bases matching TRBD1. This CDR3 has 16 amino acids. The V gene's germline CDR1 is SGHRS and CDR2 YFSETQ. Losses at the gene ends were 4 bases for V and 9 bases for J; bases not matched to a gene: 11. In nucleotides, the CDR3 is TGCGCCAGCAGCCCTTCCTGGGACAGGGCCAGTTCACCCCTCCACTTT. Translated, it gives CASSPSWDRASSPLHF. The whole variable domain, filled in from reference TRBV5-1 and TRBJ1-6, reads KAGVTQTPRYLIKTRGQQVTLSCSPISGHRSVSWYQQTPGQGLQFLFEYFSETQRNKGNFPGRFSGRQFSNSRSEMNVSTLELGDSALYLCASSPSWDRASSPLHFGNGTRLTVT.